Below are 24 T cell receptor beta chains sequenced from a single sample in a study of blood T cell repertoires in COVID-19. Measured with immunoSEQ multiplex PCR; TCRdb has only the in-frame clones, and not every one. This sample has roughly 290,000 clones, with more than 85% found just once. The sequencing input was peripheral blood. The origin of the receptors is a man aged 30 to 39 with acute or convalescent COVID-19.

The V and J genes are TRBV21-1 and TRBJ1-2; no check of the table's D call, TRBD1, against the DNA was made. TRBV21-1 is an annotated pseudogene. There are 20 residues in the CDR3. In nucleotides, the CDR3 is TGTGCCAGCAGCAAAGGGGGGTACAGGGGGCCCCCCCGAGTATCTAAGGGCTACACCTTC. Its translation is CASSKGGYRGPPRVSKGYTF.

The rearrangement uses TRBV28 and TRBJ1-2; 7 bases map to TRBD1. This CDR3 comprises 14 residues. The trim removed 2 bases at V and 2 bases at J, leaving 2 bases unmatched. Germline values: CDR1 MDHEN, CDR2 SYDVKM. This chain's CDR3 is CASSLMGQNYGYTF. Written as DNA, the CDR3 is TGTGCCAGCAGTTTAATGGGACAGAACTATGGCTACACCTTC.

The CDR3 is CASNTPEGWDTIYF. CDR3 nucleotides: TGTGCCAGCAACACCCCGGAGGGTTGGGACACCATATATTTT. The chain employs TRBV28 and TRBJ1-3; D gene ambiguous. V was shortened by 7 bases and J by 8 bases, with 18 bases between the two germline ends. Per the germline V gene, CDR1 is MDHEN and CDR2 is SYDVKM. The CDR3 is 14 amino acids.

The genes are TRBV6-7 and TRBJ1-2; no firm D call. TRBV6-7 is placed among ORFs of uncertain function. The V and J ends lost 6 bases and 7 bases respectively, with 9 bases between them. This CDR3 contains 11 residues. CDR3 bases: TGTGCCAGCAGCGCACCGAGTGGCTACACCTTC. Encoded protein: CASSAPSGYTF.

V usage is TRBV24-1 and J usage is TRBJ2-3; 8 nucleotides align to TRBD1. The CDR3 spans 15 residues. J gave up 0 bases and V 4 bases, and 2 bases lay outside the gene matches. Per the germline V gene, CDR1 is KGHDR and CDR2 is SFDVKD. The CDR3 sequence is CATSDGQGSTDTQYF. The CDR3 DNA follows: TGTGCCACCAGTGACGGACAGGGTAGCACAGATACGCAGTATTTT.

This rearrangement joins TRBV20-1 to TRBJ1-2; 8 bases fit TRBD1. The CDR3 loop spans 15 amino acids. Germline V CDR1 and CDR2: DFQATT, SNEGSKA (reference sequence). V lost 3 bases and J lost 4; bases outside the gene matches: 10. The CDR3 sequence: CSASVDRGRPYGYTF. CDR3 bases: TGCAGTGCTAGTGTTGACAGGGGAAGACCCTATGGCTACACCTTC.

This chain connects TRBV7-4 to TRBJ1-5; a possible D gene is TRBD1 (6 bases). V was clipped by 10 bases and J by 6 bases, with 22 bases between them. In germline, CDR1 is SGHVT, CDR2 SQSDAQ. The CDR3 sequence is 15 residues long. CDR3 nucleotide sequence: TGTGCCACCGAACCGATTCCTCAGGGGCCTCAGCCCCAGCATTTT. Residues: CATEPIPQGPQPQHF.

The chain couples TRBV28 to TRBJ1-1; D remains unclear. CDR3 length: 14 residues. Trimming took off 5 bases at V and 4 bases at J, with 14 bases between the two ends. CDR1 and CDR2 from the germline V gene are MDHEN and SYDVKM. CDR3 sequence reads: CASSSRSVVTEAFF. The CDR3 region has the DNA TGTGCCAGCAGTAGCCGGTCGGTGGTCACTGAAGCTTTCTTT. Based on the CDR3 plus reference TRBV28 and TRBJ1-1, the full variable domain is DVKVTQSSRYLVKRTGEKVFLECVQDMDHENMFWYRQDPGLGLRLIYFSYDVKMKEKGDIPEGYSVSREKKERFSLILESASTNQTSMYLCASSSRSVVTEAFFGQGTRLTVV.

This clone was recorded once. The chain is built from TRBV2 and TRBJ2-1; 9 bases agree with TRBD2. The CDR3 totals 15 residues. The germline CDR1 and CDR2 sequences are SNHLY and FYNNEI. V dropped 5 bases and J dropped 10; count of bases not matched to a gene: 12. CDR3: CASSISGSTFSEQFF. DNA of the CDR3: TGTGCCAGCAGTATTAGCGGGAGTACCTTTAGCGAGCAGTTCTTC.

The V and J genes are TRBV7-9 and TRBJ1-3; D unclear. Between the trimmed V and J ends, which lost 2 bases and 4 bases, there was a span of 12 bases. The CDR3 consists of 15 residues. The germline gives CDR1 SEHNR, CDR2 FQNEAQ (reference sequence). The CDR3 sequence: CASSLSPPRGNTIYF. CDR3 nucleotide sequence: TGTGCCAGCAGCTTATCCCCTCCGAGGGGAAACACCATATATTTT.

J is TRBJ2-3 and V is TRBV29-1; TRBD2 agrees at 14 bases. The germline gives CDR1 SQVTM, CDR2 ANQGSEA. Trimming took 7 bases from V and 3 from J; bases not matched to a gene: 21. This CDR3 is 20 amino acids long. CDR3 amino acids: CSAPVGTSGSIGGFTDTQYF. The CDR3 DNA sequence: TGCAGCGCACCTGTAGGGACTAGCGGGAGTATTGGTGGGTTTACAGATACGCAGTATTTT.

V is TRBV12-3 or TRBV12-4 and J is TRBJ1-2, with 9 nucleotides matching TRBD1. CDR3 length: 13 amino acids. Trimming at V came to 7 bases and at J to 4 bases, leaving 4 bases not matched to a gene. CDR3 nucleotides: TGTGCCAGCAAGGGGACAGGGTTCTATGGCTACACCTTC. Its translation is CASKGTGFYGYTF.

The chain links TRBV6-1 to TRBJ1-2; D is unresolved. The CDR3 spans 16 residues. Per the germline V gene, CDR1 is MNHNS and CDR2 is SASEGT. V was cut by 2 bases and J by 0 bases, with 13 bases left in between. The CDR3 DNA reads TGTGCCAGCAGTGAAACTAGCTCGGTAGCTAACTATGGCTACACCTTC. Protein: CASSETSSVANYGYTF.

The chain couples TRBV5-4 to TRBJ1-5, with D maybe TRBD1 (5 bases). V was trimmed by 5 bases and J by 0 bases, leaving 9 bases between them. This CDR3 is 14 amino acids long. Germline CDR1 reads SGHNT; CDR2 reads YYREEE (reference sequence). The CDR3 is CASSRQGSNQPQHF. As DNA, the CDR3 is TGTGCCAGCAGTCGGCAGGGTAGCAATCAGCCCCAGCATTTT.

Written as DNA, the CDR3 is TGCGCCAGCAGCCAAGATCCGTCTCGCACTGAAGCTTTCTTT. Protein: CASSQDPSRTEAFF. The chain couples TRBV4-1 to TRBJ1-1, with D uncertain. The ends were cut back, 0 bases at V and 4 bases at J, with 9 bases in the middle. Looked up from germline, CDR1 is MGHRA and CDR2 is YSYEKL. CDR3 length equals 14 residues.

This chain links TRBV6-1 with TRBJ1-5; D is possibly TRBD1 (6 bases). The germline gives CDR1 MNHNS, CDR2 SASEGT. With 4 bases removed from V and 2 bases from J, the gap between germline ends came to 9 bases. The CDR3 runs 14 residues. Written as DNA, the CDR3 is TGTGCCAGCAGTGTCAACAGGGGCAATCAGCCCCAGCATTTT. Protein product: CASSVNRGNQPQHF.

V and J are TRBV6-5 and TRBJ1-2; possible D gene TRBD1, 6 bases. CDR3 size: 14 residues. Germline CDR1 MNHEY, CDR2 SVGAGI. V was shortened by 2 bases and J by 7 bases, with 14 bases between the two germline ends. In DNA form, the CDR3 reads TGTGCCAGCAGTTACCGGCCAGGGGATATTGGCTACACCTTC. Protein: CASSYRPGDIGYTF.

This clone was seen once. This chain links TRBV28 with TRBJ1-2; no definite D call. Trimming cost V 3 bases and J 4 bases, with 9 bases left between them. Per the germline V gene, CDR1 is MDHEN and CDR2 is SYDVKM. This CDR3 spans 13 amino acids. CDR3 sequence reads: CASSLSELYGYTF. CDR3 coding DNA: TGTGCCAGCAGTTTGTCCGAGCTCTATGGCTACACCTTC.

The chain links TRBV11-1 to TRBJ1-1; D is possibly TRBD1 (6 bases). CDR3 length: 16 amino acids. Trimming left V 2 bases short and J 2 bases short, with 15 bases between. Germline CDR1 SGHAT, CDR2 FQDESV (reference sequence). CDR3 loop: CASSLFPGAGNTEAFF. Here the CDR3 DNA reads TGTGCCAGCAGCTTATTTCCAGGGGCAGGAAACACTGAAGCTTTCTTT.

The chain is built from TRBV28 and TRBJ1-1; unclear D gene. V was trimmed by 11 bases and J by 1 base, leaving 17 bases between them. The length of the CDR3 is 14 residues. The germline CDR1 and CDR2 sequences are MDHEN and SYDVKM. In DNA, the CDR3 is TGTGCCGCCTCAGAGGTCTTACCGAACACTGAAGCTTTCTTT. This sequence encodes CAASEVLPNTEAFF.

The V call is TRBV21-1, the J call TRBJ2-5; TRBD2 is the table's D call, not checked against the DNA. TRBV21-1 is designated a pseudogene. CDR3 size: 15 residues. In DNA form, the CDR3 reads TGTGCCAGCACCACGCCTCTTCCTAGACAAGAGACCCAGTACTTC. Its translation is CASTTPLPRQETQYF.

The gene calls are TRBV7-2 and TRBJ1-2, with D maybe TRBD1 (6 bases). The CDR3 is 13 residues long. Trimming pared 1 base from V and 8 bases from J, leaving 11 bases between. CDR1 is SGHTA and CDR2 is FQGNSA in the germline V gene. The CDR3 reads CASSLVERGGYTF. The CDR3 DNA reads TGTGCCAGCAGCTTAGTAGAAAGGGGGGGCTACACCTTC.

The V and J genes are TRBV28 and TRBJ2-1; D is possibly TRBD2 (7 bases). The germline V and J ends were trimmed by 4 bases and 10 bases, with 20 bases remaining between them. This CDR3 comprises 15 residues. Per germline, CDR1 MDHEN and CDR2 SYDVKM. The CDR3: CASSSLLIGGAEQFF. The CDR3 DNA sequence: TGTGCCAGCAGTTCCCTCCTTATAGGGGGGGCCGAGCAGTTCTTC.

J is TRBJ2-2 and V is TRBV6-4, with D perhaps TRBD2 (5 bases). Germline V lookup: CDR1 MRHNA, CDR2 SNTAGT. The CDR3 has 16 residues. Trimming took 3 bases from V and 1 from J, leaving 12 bases between them. The CDR3 sequence is CASSESYSGNTGELFF. CDR3 coding DNA: TGTGCCAGCAGTGAGTCTTACAGCGGGAACACCGGGGAGCTGTTTTTT.